This T cell receptor beta chain was obtained from a study of PD-L1 blockade in urothelial cancer. Time point: peripheral blood 6 weeks after treatment start. This table comes from immunoSEQ multiplex PCR, and its TCRdb copy is limited to in-frame clones, with some not included. The repertoire holds roughly 51,000 clones, with over 75% as singletons. CDR1 and CDR2 from the germline V gene are MGHDK and SYGVNS. This CDR3 contains 16 residues. The V and J ends lost 2 bases and 7 bases, in that order; junction bases with no gene match: 8. J is TRBJ2-1 and V is TRBV25-1; 10 positions match TRBD2. The TCR was taken from a man in his fifties with urothelial cancer. This specimen was PBMCs, taken around atezolizumab (anti-PD-L1) treatment. The CDR3 nucleotides read TGTGCCAGCAGTGAAACGAGCGGGAGGGCCTTGAATGAGCAGTTCTTC. Amino acids: CASSETSGRALNEQFF.